These 29 T cell receptor beta chains came from one sample sequenced in a study of chemoradiotherapy in HPV16-positive cancers. Measured with immunoSEQ multiplex PCR; TCRdb has only the in-frame clones, and not every one. In the table there are approximately 29,000 clones, 75% to 90% of which are singletons. Source: blood, taken from a patient who underwent chemoradiotherapy. These receptors all come from a human donor with HPV-associated anogenital cancer.

The chain is built from TRBV19 and TRBJ1-2; 7 bases are shared with TRBD1. The germline V gene encodes CDR1 LNHDA and CDR2 SQIVND (reference sequence). This CDR3 is built from 16 residues. V lost 3 bases and J lost 0; bases outside the gene matches: 7. The CDR3 loop reads CASSIARDRANYGYTF. The CDR3 DNA reads as TGTGCCAGTAGTATTGCGAGGGACAGAGCTAACTATGGCTACACCTTC. The full variable domain, its missing parts supplied by reference TRBV19 and TRBJ1-2, is DGGITQSPKYLFRKEGQNVTLSCEQNLNHDAMYWYRQDPGQGLRLIYYSQIVNDFQKGDIAEGYSVSREKKESFPLTVTSAQKNPTAFYLCASSIARDRANYGYTFGSGTRLTVV.

CDR3 sequence reads: CASSLNPETQYF. CDR3 bases: TGCGCCAGCAGCTTAAACCCAGAGACCCAGTACTTC. The chain couples TRBV5-1 to TRBJ2-5; D call uncertain. Germline CDR1 is SGHRS and CDR2 is YFSETQ. V was cut by 2 bases and J by 4 bases, with 6 bases left in between. The length of the CDR3 is 12 residues.

CDR3 sequence: CASSLSGAETQYF. Here the CDR3 DNA reads TGTGCCAGCAGCTTATCGGGGGCGGAGACCCAGTACTTC. The V call is TRBV7-9, the J call TRBJ2-5; D may match TRBD1 or TRBD2 (6 bases each). Germline V gene lookup returns CDR1 SEHNR and CDR2 FQNEAQ (reference sequence). This CDR3 is 13 amino acids long. The V end was cut by 2 bases, the J end by 5 bases, with 9 bases between.

V gene TRBV6-4 combines with J gene TRBJ1-1, with 7 bases matching TRBD1. V lost 6 bases and J lost 11; bases outside the gene matches: 9. Germline loops: CDR1 MRHNA, CDR2 SNTAGT. The CDR3 contains 12 residues. CDR3 region: CASSAPTGEAFF. The CDR3 DNA reads TGTGCCAGCAGCGCCCCAACAGGGGAGGCTTTCTTT.

The chain combines TRBV7-6 with TRBJ2-3; D is possibly TRBD1 (7 bases). The CDR3 totals 15 residues. The germline CDR1 and CDR2 sequences are SGHVS and FNYEAQ. Trimming removed 5 bases at V and 5 bases at J, with 17 bases between. CDR3 amino acids: CASSTPGGGQDTQYF. CDR3 nucleotide sequence: TGTGCCAGCAGCACCCCCGGAGGGGGCCAAGATACGCAGTATTTT.

The DNA for the CDR3 is TGTGCCATCAGTGAGGCAAACCCCGGGACTAGCGGGCGAGAGACCCAGTACTTC. Protein sequence: CAISEANPGTSGRETQYF. V is TRBV10-3 and J is TRBJ2-5; TRBD2 matches 12 bases. The CDR3 spans 18 residues. Trimming cost V 2 bases and J 4 bases; bases outside gene matches: 11. CDR1 is ENHRY and CDR2 is SYGVKD in the germline V gene.

This chain links TRBV18 with TRBJ2-5; D is unclear. Germline V gene lookup returns CDR1 KGHSH and CDR2 LQKENI. The CDR3 contains 15 residues. V was pared by 3 bases and J by 4 bases, with 15 bases between. CDR3 residues: CASSPGLEYGETQYF. The CDR3 coding sequence is TGTGCCAGCTCACCCGGCCTGGAGTATGGAGAGACCCAGTACTTC.

V usage is TRBV2 and J usage is TRBJ1-1; a possible D gene is TRBD1 (5 bases). The V gene's germline CDR1 is SNHLY and CDR2 FYNNEI. Trimming took 3 bases from V and 5 from J, leaving 10 bases between them. The CDR3 runs 13 residues. The DNA for the CDR3 is TGTGCCAGCAGTGACATCGGGGGTACTGAAGCTTTCTTT. Protein: CASSDIGGTEAFF.

This chain links TRBV7-6 with TRBJ2-3; D remains ambiguous. The CDR3 extends over 12 amino acids. V was clipped by 2 bases and J by 6 bases, with 6 bases between them. Germline CDR1 and CDR2: SGHVS and FNYEAQ. The CDR3 spells CASSLIEDTQYF. The DNA for the CDR3 is TGTGCCAGCAGCTTAATAGAGGATACGCAGTATTTT.

The chain uses TRBV2 and TRBJ2-7, with D tentatively TRBD1 (6 bases). The ends were cut back, 8 bases at V and 2 bases at J, with 13 bases in the middle. CDR1 SNHLY and CDR2 FYNNEI come from the germline V gene. This CDR3 is 13 amino acids long. CDR3 amino acids: CASFLQGTYEQYF. For the CDR3, the DNA is TGTGCCAGCTTCCTCCAGGGGACCTACGAGCAGTACTTC.

The chain couples TRBV7-2 to TRBJ1-1, with D uncertain. This CDR3 region has 13 residues. Between the trimmed V and J ends, which lost 1 base and 1 base, there was a span of 4 bases. The germline gives CDR1 SGHTA, CDR2 FQGNSA. The CDR3, as DNA: TGTGCCAGCAGCTTAGTTACGAACACTGAAGCTTTCTTT. Amino acid sequence: CASSLVTNTEAFF.

V usage is TRBV14 and J usage is TRBJ1-1, with TRBD1 matching over 9 bases. The V gene end was trimmed by 1 base and the J gene end by 11 bases; junction bases not matched to a gene: 11. The CDR3 spans 15 residues. Germline CDR1 and CDR2: SGHDN and FVKESK. CDR3 DNA sequence: TGTGCCAGCAGCCAAGGGGGGACAGGGCGACTTATGGCTTTCTTT. Translating gives CASSQGGTGRLMAFF.

This clone appeared once. This sequence joins TRBV7-9 and TRBJ2-1; 16 bases map to TRBD2. The CDR3 spans 19 residues. CDR1 is SEHNR and CDR2 is FQNEAQ in the germline V gene (reference sequence). Germline trimming cut 4 bases from V and 0 bases from J; bases unmatched to any gene: 6. The CDR3 loop reads CASSSTGTSGGASYNEQFF. CDR3 nucleotides: TGTGCCAGCAGCTCGACCGGGACTAGCGGGGGGGCCTCCTACAATGAGCAGTTCTTC.

The chain has TRBV19 and TRBJ1-5; D gene ambiguous. CDR1 is LNHDA, CDR2 SQIVND, per germline (reference sequence). The CDR3 length is 13 residues. V was clipped by 4 bases and J by 4 bases, with 8 bases between them. The CDR3 DNA reads TGTGCCAGTAGTACCTCTCTTAATCAGCCCCAGCATTTT. This encodes CASSTSLNQPQHF.

V is TRBV5-4 and J is TRBJ1-1, with TRBD1 matching over 8 bases. This CDR3 is 13 amino acids long. J was trimmed by 7 bases and V by 4 bases; bases with no gene match: 6. CDR1 is SGHNT, CDR2 YYREEE, per germline (reference sequence). The CDR3 protein is CASSPMTGDEAFF. The CDR3 DNA reads as TGTGCCAGCAGCCCAATGACAGGGGATGAAGCTTTCTTT. The whole variable domain, filled in from reference TRBV5-4 and TRBJ1-1, reads ETGVTQSPTHLIKTRGQQVTLRCSSQSGHNTVSWYQQALGQGPQFIFQYYREEENGRGNFPPRFSGLQFPNYSSELNVNALELDDSALYLCASSPMTGDEAFFGQGTRLTVV.

J is TRBJ2-6 and V is TRBV10-1; D is undetermined. V was clipped by 0 bases and J by 3 bases, with 18 bases between them. In germline, CDR1 is WNHNN, CDR2 SYGVQD (reference sequence). The CDR3 has 19 amino acids. CDR3 DNA: TGCGCCAGCAGTGAGTCGTTGAAACAGCCTTTTTTTGGGGCCAACGTCCTGACTTTC. This encodes CASSESLKQPFFGANVLTF.

The rearrangement links TRBV9 to TRBJ1-5; D ambiguous. The CDR3 has 13 residues. Trimming stripped 3 bases from V and 7 bases from J, with 11 bases between. Germline loops: CDR1 SGDLS, CDR2 YYNGEE. In DNA form, the CDR3 reads TGTGCCAGCAGCGCAGGAGATTTACAGCCCCAGCATTTT. Translating it yields CASSAGDLQPQHF.

J is TRBJ1-5 and V is TRBV2; TRBD1 might be the D (6 bases). V lost 7 bases to trimming and J lost 4 bases, with 11 bases between them. Germline V gene lookup returns CDR1 SNHLY and CDR2 FYNNEI. The CDR3 totals 13 residues. CDR3: CASNGQLNQPQHF. DNA for the CDR3: TGTGCCAGCAACGGACAGCTGAATCAGCCCCAGCATTTT.

V is TRBV11-3 and J is TRBJ2-5, with 7 bases lining up with TRBD1. CDR1 and CDR2 (germline): SGHNT, YENEEA. The CDR3 length is 15 residues. The V gene end was trimmed by 1 base and the J gene end by 1 base; junction bases not matched to a gene: 3. The CDR3 DNA is TGTGCCAGCAGCTTAGGGGGGACAGCCCAAGAGACCCAGTACTTC. Translation: CASSLGGTAQETQYF.

The chain employs TRBV28 and TRBJ1-1; 10 bases are shared with TRBD1. The junction had 5 bases not matched to a gene; V was cut back by 6 bases and J by 4 bases. The CDR3 runs 14 residues. Germline CDR1 is MDHEN and CDR2 is SYDVKM. The CDR3 DNA reads TGTGCCAGCAGGACAGGGGGCAACCCCACTGAAGCTTTCTTT. This sequence encodes CASRTGGNPTEAFF.

The CDR3 sequence: CASSLVRPTRPGETQYF. Written as DNA, the CDR3 is TGTGCCAGCAGCTTAGTAAGACCTACTAGACCCGGGGAGACCCAGTACTTC. The chain uses TRBV11-2 and TRBJ2-5; tentatively, D is TRBD2 (5 bases). The CDR3 loop spans 17 amino acids. Per the germline V gene, CDR1 is SGHAT and CDR2 is FQNNGV. V was pared by 1 base and J by 5 bases, with 20 bases between.

The chain is built from TRBV5-4 and TRBJ2-3; maybe TRBD1 (6 bases). The CDR3 extends over 14 amino acids. Germline V CDR1 and CDR2: SGHNT, YYREEE (reference sequence). V dropped 6 bases and J dropped 4 bases, with 15 bases sitting between them. The CDR3 bases are TGTGCCAGCATCGAGACAGGATTCTCAGATACGCAGTATTTT. Protein sequence: CASIETGFSDTQYF.

The chain couples TRBV29-1 to TRBJ1-2, with D tentatively TRBD1 (5 bases). Germline loops: CDR1 SQVTM, CDR2 ANQGSEA. The germline V and J ends were trimmed by 2 bases and 5 bases, with 21 bases remaining between them. The CDR3 length is 16 residues. CDR3 region: CSVEYAGGRVSYGYTF. The DNA of the CDR3 is TGCAGCGTTGAATATGCGGGGGGACGAGTTTCATATGGCTACACCTTC. Combining the CDR3 with reference TRBV29-1 and TRBJ1-2 gives the whole variable domain SAVISQKPSRDICQRGTSLTIQCQVDSQVTMMFWYRQQPGQSLTLIATANQGSEATYESGFVIDKFPISRPNLTFSTLTVSNMSPEDSSIYLCSVEYAGGRVSYGYTFGSGTRLTVV.

This clone was recorded a few times. The chain is built from TRBV9 and TRBJ1-2; TRBD1 agrees at 7 bases. The germline CDR1 and CDR2 sequences are SGDLS and YYNGEE. This CDR3 has 15 amino acids. With 0 bases clipped from V and 5 bases from J, the junction kept 7 bases outside the gene matches. The CDR3 loop reads CASSVAMTGWYGYTF. CDR3 nucleotides: TGTGCCAGCAGCGTAGCGATGACAGGGTGGTATGGCTACACCTTC.

The gene calls are TRBV27 and TRBJ2-1, with no clear D. With 0 bases removed from V and 5 bases from J, the gap between germline ends came to 8 bases. The CDR3 loop spans 14 amino acids. Germline V gene sequence: CDR1 MNHEY, CDR2 SMNVEV (reference sequence). The CDR3 sequence: CASSLSPDNNEQFF. The CDR3 DNA follows: TGTGCCAGCAGTTTATCCCCAGATAACAATGAGCAGTTCTTC.

J is TRBJ2-3 and V is TRBV5-4; D gene ambiguous. Trimming took 1 base from V and 5 from J, leaving 14 bases between them. Germline CDR1 is SGHNT and CDR2 is YYREEE (reference sequence). The CDR3 is 15 amino acids. CDR3 loop: CASSLLPGGGDTQYF. DNA of the CDR3: TGTGCCAGCAGCTTGCTACCCGGCGGTGGAGATACGCAGTATTTT.

V usage is TRBV9 and J usage is TRBJ2-5; 7 bases map to TRBD2. The trim removed 4 bases at V and 2 bases at J, leaving 14 bases unmatched. The CDR3 covers 17 residues. Germline CDR1 reads SGDLS; CDR2 reads YYNGEE. The chain's CDR3 is CASSQRAGERDQETQYF. CDR3 nucleotide sequence: TGTGCCAGCAGCCAACGGGCGGGGGAGCGGGATCAAGAGACCCAGTACTTC.

This clone was detected a few times. V is TRBV7-2 and J is TRBJ2-5, with D possibly TRBD2 on 5 matching bases. V was pared by 0 bases and J by 1 base, with 6 bases between. The germline V gene has CDR1 SGHTA and CDR2 FQGNSA. The CDR3 contains 14 residues. CDR3 in DNA: TGTGCCAGCAGCTTAGCTCGGGGCCAAGAGACCCAGTACTTC. Its translation: CASSLARGQETQYF.

J is TRBJ1-6 and V is TRBV6-5; D is unresolved. CDR3 length: 15 amino acids. V was pared by 0 bases and J by 8 bases, with 11 bases between. Germline assignment: CDR1 MNHEY and CDR2 SVGAGI. CDR3 coding DNA: TGTGCCAGCAGTTACTCGCTGAGTTGGGATTCACCCCTCCACTTT. This translates into CASSYSLSWDSPLHF.